This TCR beta chain was obtained from a study of read filtering for tumor transcriptome and immune sequencing. Study details: By R-ISS, stages I, II and III held about 8, 15 and 7 patients. Study observations and caveats: Even smaller IR-seq throughput identified most shared clonotypes.

This clonotype was seen many times. Its antigen is still unknown. The library was built from about 0.4 ug RNA with molecular barcoded adaptors for alpha/delta and beta/gamma chains. TCRdb reanalysed the reads using MiXCR and keeps one entry per CDR3 protein. Seen here are approximately 140,000 distinct CDR3 sequences, around 13% observed once, and the top ten hold around 8.3%. The CDR3 sequence is 15 residues long. The germline V gene encodes CDR1 SGHTA and CDR2 FQGNSA. V gave up 5 bases and J gave up 4 bases; unmatched junction bases: 3. Sequencing was done on a sample of a population of CD138-negative cells sorted from bone marrow. The J gene is TRBJ2-3, the V gene TRBV7-2; 13 nucleotides match TRBD2. The clonotype was recovered from a donor aged 40 or older with multiple myeloma. CDR3 nucleotides: TGTGCCAGCAGCATGGGACTAGCGGGACCAGATACGCAGTATTTT. Amino acids: CASSMGLAGPDTQYF.